The 20 T cell receptor beta chains reported below all come from one sample, sequenced in a study of CD8 T cells in Susac syndrome. RNA was extracted with the RNeasy kit, and a quantity of about 0.45 to 1 ug was reverse transcribed using random hexamers. TCRdb passed the immunoSEQ multiplex PCR reads through MiXCR, listing each CDR3 protein once. The data contain around 140,000 distinct CDR3 sequences, roughly 80% of them singletons. Sequencing was performed on CD8+ T cells from PBMCs. These receptors were obtained from a human donor with multiple sclerosis.

The chain joins TRBV19 to TRBJ1-2, with D possibly being TRBD1 (5 bases). This CDR3 has 15 amino acids. Germline V lookup: CDR1 LNHDA, CDR2 SQIVND (reference sequence). V shed 6 bases and J shed 4 bases, with 18 bases lying between them. The CDR3 here is CASRHRDGARYGYTF. CDR3 DNA sequence: TGTGCCAGTAGGCACCGGGACGGGGCACGCTATGGCTACACCTTC.

This chain links TRBV20-1 with TRBJ2-1; D ambiguous. V was trimmed by 1 base and J by 0 bases, leaving 13 bases between them. The CDR3 extends over 16 amino acids. Germline values: CDR1 DFQATT, CDR2 SNEGSKA (reference sequence). The CDR3 spells CSARGQPLVSYNEQFF. The CDR3 DNA is TGCAGTGCTAGAGGCCAACCGCTAGTCTCCTACAATGAGCAGTTCTTC.

V and J are TRBV7-9 and TRBJ2-1, with 9 bases matching TRBD2. Trimming cost V 3 bases and J 5 bases; bases outside gene matches: 8. This CDR3 is 16 amino acids long. Looked up from germline, CDR1 is SEHNR and CDR2 is FQNEAQ (reference sequence). The CDR3 sequence: CASSLATSGPNNEQFF. The CDR3, as DNA: TGTGCCAGCAGCTTGGCCACTAGCGGGCCTAACAATGAGCAGTTCTTC.

The chain joins TRBV7-9 to TRBJ1-6, with 7 bases aligning to TRBD1. The V gene's germline CDR1 is SEHNR and CDR2 FQNEAQ (reference sequence). V shed 9 bases and J 8 bases; nucleotides not matched to a gene: 10. The CDR3 length is 14 residues. The CDR3 reads CASRPGGQYSPLHF. The CDR3 bases are TGTGCCAGTAGACCAGGGGGTCAGTATTCACCCCTCCACTTT.

This chain links TRBV4-1 with TRBJ2-1; the D gene is possibly TRBD1 (6 bases). This CDR3 spans 17 amino acids. V lost 6 bases and J 0 bases, leaving 18 bases between the germline ends. Germline values: CDR1 MGHRA, CDR2 YSYEKL. The CDR3 reads CASRHRQGPSSYNEQFF. The CDR3 coding sequence is TGCGCCAGCAGACACCGCCAGGGGCCCTCCTCCTACAATGAGCAGTTCTTC.

The V gene is TRBV27, the J gene TRBJ2-3, with a weak D call TRBD1 (5 bases). Looked up from germline, CDR1 is MNHEY and CDR2 is SMNVEV (reference sequence). Deletions cut 2 bases from V and 3 bases from J, with 6 bases between. The CDR3 is 13 residues long. CDR3 DNA: TGTGCCAGCAGTTTAGGGGCAACAGATACGCAGTATTTT. Amino acid sequence: CASSLGATDTQYF.

V usage is TRBV7-8 and J usage is TRBJ2-7, with D perhaps matching TRBD2 (5 bases). V dropped 5 bases and J dropped 2 bases, with 16 bases sitting between them. Germline V gene sequence: CDR1 SGHVS, CDR2 FQNEAQ. The CDR3 has 15 amino acids. CDR3 sequence: CASSPILDGTYEQYV. In DNA form, the CDR3 reads TGTGCCAGCAGCCCTATACTAGACGGCACCTACGAGCAGTACGTC.

The genes are TRBV4-1 and TRBJ2-1; possibly TRBD2 for D (6 bases). The germline CDR1 and CDR2 sequences are MGHRA and YSYEKL. The CDR3 is made up of 21 amino acids. With 0 bases removed from V and 2 bases from J, the gap between germline ends came to 26 bases. The DNA for the CDR3 is TGCGCCAGCAGCCAAGATCCTTTGCCCAGCGGCTTACGGGGGACCTACAATGAGCAGTTCTTC. Translated: CASSQDPLPSGLRGTYNEQFF.

The chain couples TRBV7-6 to TRBJ1-4; D is possibly TRBD1 (6 bases). CDR1 and CDR2 (germline): SGHVS, FNYEAQ. The V end was cut by 3 bases, the J end by 10 bases, with 12 bases between. The CDR3 sequence is 13 residues long. The CDR3 DNA follows: TGTGCCAGCAGCTTTGAGCGAGGGGGAAAACTGTTTTTT. It yields the protein CASSFERGGKLFF. The whole variable domain, remainder taken from reference TRBV7-6 and TRBJ1-4, is GAGVSQSPRYKVTKRGQDVALRCDPISGHVSLYWYRQALGQGPEFLTYFNYEAQQDKSGLPNDRFSAERPEGSISTLTIQRTEQRDSAMYRCASSFERGGKLFFGSGTQLSVL.

The chain carries TRBV24-1 and TRBJ2-3; TRBD1 matches 12 bases. The V and J ends lost 4 bases and 5 bases, in that order; junction bases with no gene match: 12. The CDR3 length is 18 residues. The germline V gene encodes CDR1 KGHDR and CDR2 SFDVKD. CDR3 coding DNA: TGTGCCACCAGTGAAAACGTACGGGACAGGGGGCGACGAGATACGCAGTATTTT. Residues: CATSENVRDRGRRDTQYF.

The chain carries TRBV27 and TRBJ2-7; 8 bases agree with TRBD1. The CDR3 is made up of 13 amino acids. V gave up 3 bases and J gave up 7 bases; unmatched junction bases: 5. Per the germline V gene, CDR1 is MNHEY and CDR2 is SMNVEV (reference sequence). The CDR3 DNA sequence: TGTGCCAGCAGTTTGAACAGGGGGGTTGAGCAGTACTTC. Amino acid sequence: CASSLNRGVEQYF.

V usage is TRBV4-1 and J usage is TRBJ1-1; D uncertain. CDR1 MGHRA and CDR2 YSYEKL come from the germline V gene. CDR3 size: 12 residues. The V and J ends lost 1 base and 9 bases respectively, with 9 bases between them. The CDR3 coding sequence is TGCGCCAGCAGCCAAGTACCATCAAAAGCTTTCTTT. Protein: CASSQVPSKAFF.

The CDR3 DNA follows: TGTGCCAGTAGTATTTGGGGGGGGGATCAGCCCCAGCATTTT. Translating gives CASSIWGGDQPQHF. This chain links TRBV19 with TRBJ1-5, with D maybe TRBD1 (5 bases). CDR3 length: 14 amino acids. The V and J ends lost 3 bases and 5 bases respectively, with 11 bases between them. CDR1 LNHDA and CDR2 SQIVND come from the germline V gene (reference sequence).

The gene calls are TRBV12-3 or TRBV12-4 and TRBJ2-5; TRBD1 aligns across 8 bases. The CDR3 consists of 16 residues. The V gene end was trimmed by 3 bases and the J gene end by 2 bases; junction bases not matched to a gene: 8. CDR3 loop: CASSFRQGAIQETQYF. The CDR3 DNA is TGTGCCAGCAGTTTTCGCCAGGGGGCTATTCAAGAGACCCAGTACTTC.

V is TRBV7-9 and J is TRBJ2-2, with 11 bases identical to TRBD1. The CDR3 contains 17 residues. The germline V gene encodes CDR1 SEHNR and CDR2 FQNEAQ (reference sequence). Trimming cost V 4 bases and J 7 bases; bases outside gene matches: 11. The CDR3 sequence is CASSSAGTGGPHGELFF. DNA of the CDR3: TGTGCCAGCAGCTCGGCCGGGACAGGGGGGCCCCACGGGGAGCTGTTTTTT.

The chain combines TRBV7-9 with TRBJ2-7; D unresolved. The germline V gene encodes CDR1 SEHNR and CDR2 FQNEAQ (reference sequence). The CDR3 totals 12 residues. Deletions cut 5 bases from V and 2 bases from J, with 7 bases between. The CDR3 spells CASSDDAYEQYV. The CDR3 region has the DNA TGTGCCAGCAGCGATGATGCCTACGAGCAGTACGTC.

The chain links TRBV5-6 to TRBJ1-3; D is uncertain. The V end lost 0 bases, the J end lost 2 bases, and 15 bases lay between the germline ends. The length of the CDR3 is 17 residues. Germline lookup yields CDR1 SGHDT and CDR2 YYEEEE. The CDR3 sequence is CASSLDPRLEAGNTIYF. For the CDR3, the DNA is TGTGCCAGCAGCTTGGACCCCCGGTTGGAGGCTGGAAACACCATATATTTT.

The rearrangement links TRBV5-6 to TRBJ1-1; a weak D match, TRBD1 (5 bases). CDR1 is SGHDT, CDR2 YYEEEE, per germline. This CDR3 contains 12 residues. V was clipped by 3 bases and J by 4 bases, with 7 bases between them. In DNA, the CDR3 is TGTGCCAGCAGCTGGGGGAGCACTGAAGCTTTCTTT. This translates into CASSWGSTEAFF.

The V gene is TRBV29-1, the J gene TRBJ2-2, with a tentative D call TRBD1 (5 bases). Germline V lookup: CDR1 SQVTM, CDR2 ANQGSEA. V lost 6 bases and J lost 6, with 8 bases in between. This CDR3 has 11 amino acids. CDR3 region: CSVLGAGELFF. CDR3 nucleotides: TGCAGCGTCCTAGGGGCCGGGGAGCTGTTTTTT.

The CDR3 protein is CASSLYPPLAARGYEQYF. The CDR3 DNA sequence: TGTGCCAGCAGTTTATACCCCCCTTTGGCTGCCAGGGGCTACGAGCAGTACTTC. The genes are TRBV27 and TRBJ2-7, with a possible D match to TRBD1 (6 bases). The ends were cut back, 1 base at V and 3 bases at J, with 22 bases in the middle. The CDR3 loop spans 18 amino acids. CDR1 is MNHEY, CDR2 SMNVEV, per germline (reference sequence).